Shown below are 23 T cell receptor beta chains from a single sample sequenced in a study of PD-L1 blockade in urothelial cancer. The table came from immunoSEQ multiplex PCR; TCRdb's copy has only in-frame clones and leaves some out. The data contain roughly 100,000 clones, approximately 85% of them singletons. Sequences were derived from PBMCs, sampled around atezolizumab (anti-PD-L1) treatment. The receptors were sampled from a middle-aged man with urothelial cancer.

This chain connects TRBV18 to TRBJ2-7; tentatively, D is TRBD1 (5 bases). V gave up 2 bases and J gave up 6 bases, with 11 bases separating them. CDR3 length equals 13 residues. CDR1 KGHSH and CDR2 LQKENI come from the germline V gene. In nucleotides, the CDR3 is TGTGCCAGCTCACCAAGGGCAGGGTCCGAGCAGTACTTC. Translation: CASSPRAGSEQYF.

J is TRBJ2-5 and V is TRBV12-5; maybe TRBD1 (6 bases). This CDR3 spans 12 amino acids. CDR1 LGHNT and CDR2 FRNRAP come from the germline V gene. V gave up 8 bases and J gave up 7 bases, with 14 bases separating them. The CDR3 region has the DNA TGTGCTAGTCGGGACATCTCCGGGACCCAGTACTTC. Amino acids: CASRDISGTQYF. The complete variable domain, with remaining parts taken from reference TRBV12-5 and TRBJ2-5, reads DARVTQTPRHKVTEMGQEVTMRCQPILGHNTVFWYRQTMMQGLELLAYFRNRAPLDDSGMPKDRFSAEMPDATLATLKIQPSEPRDSAVYFCASRDISGTQYFGPGTRLLVL.

The chain links TRBV5-1 to TRBJ2-2, with 10 positions matching TRBD2. V lost 7 bases, J lost 6 bases, and 9 bases stayed unmatched. Germline V lookup: CDR1 SGHRS, CDR2 YFSETQ. The CDR3 is 15 residues long. CDR3 in DNA: TGCGCCAGCGCTGGTAGCGGGAGGTCTCCCGGGGAGCTGTTTTTT. This codes for CASAGSGRSPGELFF. Together with reference TRBV5-1 and TRBJ2-2, the CDR3 gives the full variable domain: KAGVTQTPRYLIKTRGQQVTLSCSPISGHRSVSWYQQTPGQGLQFLFEYFSETQRNKGNFPGRFSGRQFSNSRSEMNVSTLELGDSALYLCASAGSGRSPGELFFGEGSRLTVL.

DNA of the CDR3: TGCAGCGTAATACTAACTAGCGGGTATTCCTACGAGCAGTACTTC. It is translated as CSVILTSGYSYEQYF. This chain connects TRBV29-1 to TRBJ2-7; TRBD2 aligns across 9 bases. There are 15 residues in the CDR3. Germline assignment: CDR1 SQVTM and CDR2 ANQGSEA. After removal of 6 bases from V and 1 base from J, the junction contained 10 bases not matched to a gene.

This clone was picked up one time. The V call is TRBV14, the J call TRBJ2-2; 7 bases line up with TRBD1. In germline, CDR1 is SGHDN, CDR2 FVKESK. V gave up 1 base and J gave up 5 bases; unmatched junction bases: 4. The CDR3 extends over 15 amino acids. The CDR3 coding sequence is TGTGCCAGCAGCCAAGTGGCAGGGGGAACCGGGGAGCTGTTTTTT. It codes for CASSQVAGGTGELFF.

This chain links TRBV7-9 with TRBJ1-4, with D perhaps TRBD1 (5 bases). Germline values: CDR1 SEHNR, CDR2 FQNEAQ (reference sequence). The CDR3 is 15 residues long. The V end was cut by 5 bases, the J end by 3 bases, with 13 bases between. CDR3 DNA: TGTGCCAGCAGCGTGATTGGGGGGTCTAATGAAAAACTGTTTTTT. It is translated as CASSVIGGSNEKLFF.

V and J are TRBV5-1 and TRBJ1-3; D not resolved. Trimming took 3 bases from V and 7 from J, leaving 5 bases between them. The CDR3 is made up of 11 amino acids. Germline V lookup: CDR1 SGHRS, CDR2 YFSETQ. Here the CDR3 DNA reads TGCGCCAGCAGCTCCGGGAACACCATATATTTT. Translation gives CASSSGNTIYF.

This chain joins TRBV9 and TRBJ2-1; tentatively, D is TRBD2 (6 bases). CDR3 length equals 16 residues. Germline CDR1 is SGDLS and CDR2 is YYNGEE. V was clipped by 3 bases and J by 3 bases, with 16 bases between them. CDR3 region: CASSDSHRTNYNEQFF. CDR3 in DNA: TGTGCCAGCAGCGACAGCCATAGGACTAACTACAATGAGCAGTTCTTC.

V is TRBV6-5 and J is TRBJ1-2; maybe TRBD1 (5 bases). CDR3 size: 13 residues. Trimming took off 6 bases at V and 8 bases at J, with 16 bases between the two ends. The germline CDR1 and CDR2 sequences are MNHEY and SVGAGI. The CDR3 is CASSPSGEGGYTF. CDR3 nucleotide sequence: TGTGCCAGCAGCCCCTCTGGGGAGGGGGGCTACACCTTC.

This chain joins TRBV5-1 and TRBJ1-2, with 8 bases identical to TRBD1. The germline CDR1 and CDR2 sequences are SGHRS and YFSETQ. The CDR3 covers 15 residues. V trimming: 4 bases; J trimming: 1 base; junction bases outside the gene matches: 6. The CDR3 DNA sequence: TGCGCCAGCAGCGGCAACAGGGGGGTTAACTATGGCTACACCTTC. Translating it yields CASSGNRGVNYGYTF.

V gene TRBV5-1 combines with J gene TRBJ1-5, with no clear D. CDR3 size: 15 residues. V lost 4 bases, J lost 6 bases, and 17 bases lay in between. CDR1 is SGHRS and CDR2 is YFSETQ in the germline V gene. The CDR3 protein is CASSTDGGLSQPQHF. DNA for the CDR3: TGCGCCAGCAGCACCGACGGAGGTCTCAGTCAGCCCCAGCATTTT.

V usage is TRBV28 and J usage is TRBJ2-1, with 7 positions matching TRBD2. Germline CDR1 reads MDHEN; CDR2 reads SYDVKM. Trimming at V came to 3 bases and at J to 7 bases, leaving 9 bases not matched to a gene. CDR3 length equals 15 residues. The CDR3 nucleotides are TGTGCCAGCAGTTTCATCAATTCAGCGGGGAATGAGCAGTTCTTC. Protein sequence: CASSFINSAGNEQFF. The whole variable domain, filled in from reference TRBV28 and TRBJ2-1, reads DVKVTQSSRYLVKRTGEKVFLECVQDMDHENMFWYRQDPGLGLRLIYFSYDVKMKEKGDIPEGYSVSREKKERFSLILESASTNQTSMYLCASSFINSAGNEQFFGPGTRLTVL.

The chain carries TRBV7-3 and TRBJ2-7; 7 nucleotides match TRBD1. With V trimmed by 2 bases and J by 0 bases, 10 bases remained unmatched. CDR3 length: 17 residues. CDR1 and CDR2 (germline): SGHTA, FQGTGA. In DNA, the CDR3 is TGTGCCAGCAGCTTAGGTTGGGACAGCGCACTCTCCTACGAGCAGTACTTC. This translates into CASSLGWDSALSYEQYF.

This clone has more than one count but fewer than ten. This chain uses TRBV11-2 with TRBJ1-6; TRBD1 matches 7 bases. The CDR3 is made up of 15 amino acids. Germline CDR1 SGHAT, CDR2 FQNNGV. Trimming took 5 bases from V and 6 from J; bases not matched to a gene: 7. This CDR3 reads CASSQLRDSNSPLHF. For the CDR3, the DNA is TGTGCCAGCAGCCAGCTGAGGGACAGTAATTCACCCCTCCACTTT. Drawing the rest from reference TRBV11-2 and TRBJ1-6, the complete variable domain is EAGVAQSPRYKIIEKRQSVAFWCNPISGHATLYWYQQILGQGPKLLIQFQNNGVVDDSQLPKDRFSAERLKGVDSTLKIQPAKLEDSAVYLCASSQLRDSNSPLHFGNGTRLTVT.

V gene TRBV19 combines with J gene TRBJ2-7; D may be TRBD2 (5 bases). The CDR3 has 14 amino acids. Germline V CDR1 and CDR2: LNHDA, SQIVND (reference sequence). V lost 4 bases and J 7 bases, leaving 17 bases between the germline ends. CDR3 sequence reads: CASSNQAALREQYF. The CDR3 region has the DNA TGTGCCAGTAGTAACCAAGCGGCATTGAGGGAGCAGTACTTC. Filled out from reference TRBV19 and TRBJ2-7, the complete variable domain reads DGGITQSPKYLFRKEGQNVTLSCEQNLNHDAMYWYRQDPGQGLRLIYYSQIVNDFQKGDIAEGYSVSREKKESFPLTVTSAQKNPTAFYLCASSNQAALREQYFGPGTRLTVT.

The chain links TRBV19 to TRBJ1-5; no clear D. The germline V and J ends were trimmed by 5 bases and 7 bases, with 24 bases remaining between them. The germline V gene has CDR1 LNHDA and CDR2 SQIVND (reference sequence). The CDR3 loop spans 17 amino acids. DNA for the CDR3: TGTGCCAGTAGTCCCCGTATTTTACTAGGCAGCCAACAGCCCCAGCATTTT. Its translation: CASSPRILLGSQQPQHF.

This clone appeared a few times. The chain recombines TRBV30 with TRBJ1-3; D gene ambiguous. V lost 2 bases and J 0 bases, leaving 8 bases between the germline ends. The CDR3 extends over 14 amino acids. CDR1 GTSNPN and CDR2 SVGIG come from the germline V gene (reference sequence). The DNA of the CDR3 is TGTGCCTGGAGTCCCCTAGCCTCTGGAAACACCATATATTTT. Translated: CAWSPLASGNTIYF.

This clone is judged medium-sized. The CDR3 nucleotides read TGTGCCAGCAGCGTAGGACTAGTCGAAGGTGAGCAGTACTTC. Translated, it gives CASSVGLVEGEQYF. The chain joins TRBV9 to TRBJ2-7; D is perhaps TRBD2 (6 bases). Germline values: CDR1 SGDLS, CDR2 YYNGEE. The ends were cut back, 0 bases at V and 7 bases at J, with 14 bases in the middle. The length of the CDR3 is 14 residues.

V is TRBV18 and J is TRBJ1-2; TRBD1 agrees at 7 bases. The CDR3 is made up of 15 amino acids. Trimming removed 3 bases from V and 4 bases from J; junction bases left unmatched: 8. From germline, CDR1 is KGHSH and CDR2 LQKENI. This chain's CDR3 is CASSPGTARAYGYTF. The CDR3 DNA sequence: TGTGCCAGCTCACCCGGGACAGCCCGGGCCTATGGCTACACCTTC.

This chain uses TRBV7-8 with TRBJ2-3, with no clear D. V gave up 4 bases and J gave up 6 bases, with 14 bases separating them. This CDR3 spans 14 amino acids. Germline CDR1 and CDR2: SGHVS and FQNEAQ. For the CDR3, the DNA is TGTGCCAGCAGCTCCCCACGCGGCCCCGATACGCAGTATTTT. It codes for CASSSPRGPDTQYF.

V and J are TRBV7-3 and TRBJ2-1; tentatively, D is TRBD2 (7 bases). Germline assignment: CDR1 SGHTA and CDR2 FQGTGA. CDR3 length equals 17 residues. The V end lost 1 base, the J end lost 5 bases, and 18 bases lay between the germline ends. CDR3 coding DNA: TGTGCCAGCAGCTTAAGGGGGGCGGGAGCCTTAAACAATGAGCAGTTCTTC. This sequence encodes CASSLRGAGALNNEQFF.

This clone has just one count. V is TRBV4-1 and J is TRBJ2-1, with TRBD2 matching 9 bases. The V and J ends lost 0 bases and 10 bases, in that order; junction bases with no gene match: 19. Germline CDR1 MGHRA, CDR2 YSYEKL. The CDR3 has 19 amino acids. The CDR3 spells CASSQDVDGWGGRAGEQFF. CDR3 nucleotide sequence: TGCGCCAGCAGCCAAGATGTCGATGGGTGGGGCGGGAGGGCCGGGGAGCAGTTCTTC.

The CDR3 sequence: CASSLEERYYEQYF. Here the CDR3 DNA reads TGTGCCAGCAGCTTGGAGGAGAGATACTACGAGCAGTACTTC. The chain employs TRBV5-5 and TRBJ2-7; no clear D gene. The CDR3 is 14 amino acids. Germline CDR1 is SGHKS and CDR2 is YYEKEE (reference sequence). Trimming removed 0 bases from V and 3 bases from J, with 10 bases in between. The entire variable domain, with the rest obtained from reference TRBV5-5 and TRBJ2-7, is as follows: DAGVTQSPTHLIKTRGQQVTLRCSPISGHKSVSWYQQVLGQGPQFIFQYYEKEERGRGNFPDRFSARQFPNYSSELNVNALLLGDSALYLCASSLEERYYEQYFGPGTRLTVT.